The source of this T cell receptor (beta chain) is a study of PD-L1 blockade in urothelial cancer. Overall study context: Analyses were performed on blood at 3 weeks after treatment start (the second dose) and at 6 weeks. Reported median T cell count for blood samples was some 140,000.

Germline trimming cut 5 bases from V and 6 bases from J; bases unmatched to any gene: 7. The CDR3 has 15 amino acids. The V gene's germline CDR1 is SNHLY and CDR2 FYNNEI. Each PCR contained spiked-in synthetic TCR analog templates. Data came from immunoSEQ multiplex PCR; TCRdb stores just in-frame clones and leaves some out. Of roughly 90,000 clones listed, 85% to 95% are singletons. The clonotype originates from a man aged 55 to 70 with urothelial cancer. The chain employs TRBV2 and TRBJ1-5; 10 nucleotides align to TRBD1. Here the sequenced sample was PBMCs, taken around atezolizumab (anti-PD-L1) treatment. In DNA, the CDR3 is TGTGCCAGCAGTACCGACAGGGGGCGAGGTCAGCCCCAGCATTTT. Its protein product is CASSTDRGRGQPQHF.